The present T cell receptor (beta chain) was sequenced within a study of cytomegalovirus exposure and HLA in healthy donors. Findings and limits, study-wide: The authors later found HLA-associated TCR beta chains more clonally expanded than equally common others. A later analysis linked a missense DCLRE1C variant to TCR beta V- and J-gene trimming. A cluster of highly shared sequence variants was likely a sequencing artifact.

Germline lookup yields CDR1 SGHRS and CDR2 YFSETQ. V gave up 3 bases and J gave up 4 bases; unmatched junction bases: 5. The CDR3 contains 14 residues. The PCR used 60 Vbeta and 13 Jbeta primers. Profiled with immunoSEQ multiplex PCR; TCRdb holds only in-frame clones, not every one. The data hold roughly 190,000 clones, with roughly 80% observed a single time. This clone was counted a single time. Its target is unknown. The TCR originated in a woman aged 30 to 39 in good health and CMV-seropositive. The sequencing input was PBMCs. This chain connects TRBV5-1 to TRBJ2-5; the match to TRBD1 covers 8 bases. The CDR3 loop reads CASSSLDRAETQYF. CDR3 nucleotides: TGCGCCAGCAGCTCCTTGGACAGGGCAGAGACCCAGTACTTC.